This entry concerns a single T cell receptor (beta chain). The data belong to a study of control samples from healthy donors and cancer patients. Measured with immunoSEQ multiplex PCR; TCRdb has only the in-frame clones, and not every one. The sample includes fewer than 130,000 clones, roughly 90% seen only once; the top ten take around 3.9%. Germline loops: CDR1 LNHDA, CDR2 SQIVND (reference sequence). The CDR3 runs 15 residues. The V and J ends lost 4 bases and 0 bases, in that order; junction bases with no gene match: 6. The rearrangement links TRBV19 to TRBJ2-7; TRBD2 matches at 7 bases. This sequence was found in a woman in her fifties or sixties with lung cancer. The source material was PBMCs. CDR3: CASSKTGRDSYEQYF. The CDR3 DNA reads TGTGCCAGTAGTAAAACGGGGAGGGACTCCTACGAGCAGTACTTC.